The 25 T cell receptor beta chains presented below share a single source sample, sequenced in a study of T cells in tumors after PD-1 blockade. Sequenced by immunoSEQ multiplex PCR; TCRdb stores in-frame clones only, minus some. The sample carries around 60,000 clones, about four fifths recorded once. Specimen: PBMCs, collected before anti-PD-1 treatment. The receptors come from a human donor with basal cell carcinoma.

This chain links TRBV7-9 with TRBJ1-4; D is perhaps TRBD1 (6 bases). This CDR3 has 16 amino acids. Per the germline V gene, CDR1 is SEHNR and CDR2 is FQNEAQ (reference sequence). The ends were cut back, 5 bases at V and 2 bases at J, with 15 bases in the middle. In nucleotides, the CDR3 is TGTGCCAGCAGCCCCCTCCGACAGGCCACTAATGAAAAACTGTTTTTT. Translated: CASSPLRQATNEKLFF.

This chain connects TRBV6-1 to TRBJ2-2; no firm D call. Trimming took 3 bases from V and 6 from J, leaving 8 bases between them. The CDR3 length is 13 residues. Germline-derived CDR1 and CDR2 are MNHNS and SASEGT. CDR3 loop: CASSDKPAGELFF. Here the CDR3 DNA reads TGTGCCAGCAGTGATAAGCCCGCCGGGGAGCTGTTTTTT.

The chain has TRBV2 and TRBJ2-1; 11 bases agree with TRBD2. CDR1 and CDR2 from the germline V gene are SNHLY and FYNNEI. The CDR3 is made up of 15 amino acids. The J segment lost 4 bases and the V segment lost 4 bases, leaving 3 bases of the junction unmatched. The CDR3 region is CASSVPSGGYNEQFF. DNA for the CDR3: TGTGCCAGCAGTGTTCCTAGCGGGGGGTACAATGAGCAGTTCTTC. Complete variable domain (other parts from reference TRBV2 and TRBJ2-1): EPEVTQTPSHQVTQMGQEVILRCVPISNHLYFYWYRQILGQKVEFLVSFYNNEISEKSEIFDDQFSVERPDGSNFTLKIRSTKLEDSAMYFCASSVPSGGYNEQFFGPGTRLTVL.

The chain is built from TRBV29-1 and TRBJ1-6, with unresolved D. This CDR3 has 14 amino acids. Germline CDR1 and CDR2: SQVTM and ANQGSEA. Trimming removed 6 bases from V and 8 bases from J, with 17 bases in between. CDR3 sequence: CSVLGPGVDSPLHF. CDR3 DNA: TGCAGCGTCCTAGGCCCCGGAGTCGATTCACCCCTCCACTTT.

The chain has TRBV27 and TRBJ1-1, with D possibly matching TRBD1 (6 bases). Germline CDR1 and CDR2: MNHEY and SMNVEV (reference sequence). The V end was cut by 3 bases, the J end by 4 bases, with 9 bases between. This CDR3 has 13 amino acids. Here the CDR3 reads CASSFQGTTEAFF. CDR3 nucleotides: TGTGCCAGCAGTTTCCAGGGGACCACTGAAGCTTTCTTT.

The V call is TRBV5-3, the J call TRBJ2-5; 8 nucleotides align to TRBD1. TRBV5-3 is reported as an ORF; its role is uncertain. The CDR3 is 16 residues long. V dropped 0 bases and J dropped 1; count of bases not matched to a gene: 5. The CDR3 reads CARSLVHRGFQETQYF. In DNA form, the CDR3 reads TGTGCCAGAAGCTTGGTCCACAGGGGGTTCCAAGAGACCCAGTACTTC.

This chain joins TRBV6-5 and TRBJ1-5, with D maybe TRBD1 (5 bases). This CDR3 is 16 amino acids long. Germline lookup yields CDR1 MNHEY and CDR2 SVGAGI. The V end lost 0 bases, the J end lost 7 bases, and 16 bases lay between the germline ends. CDR3 DNA: TGTGCCAGCAGTTACTCGGGGGGACCCAGTTACCAGCCCCAGCATTTT. Translation gives CASSYSGGPSYQPQHF.

The gene calls are TRBV4-2 and TRBJ2-1; 10 bases line up with TRBD2. There are 16 residues in the CDR3. Per the germline V gene, CDR1 is LGHNA and CDR2 is YNFKEQ. The V segment lost 4 bases and the J segment 4 bases; nucleotides outside the gene matches: 7. The CDR3 protein is CASSRSSGGQYNEQFF. In DNA, the CDR3 is TGTGCCAGCAGCCGATCTAGCGGGGGCCAGTACAATGAGCAGTTCTTC.

J is TRBJ1-2 and V is TRBV5-4, with TRBD1 matching over 11 bases. CDR3 length equals 15 residues. J lost 4 bases, V lost 3 bases, and 5 bases had no gene match. The V gene's germline CDR1 is SGHNT and CDR2 YYREEE (reference sequence). The CDR3 loop reads CASSSGQGATYGYTF. The CDR3 DNA is TGTGCCAGCAGCTCAGGACAGGGGGCGACCTATGGCTACACCTTC.

The rearrangement links TRBV25-1 to TRBJ1-6; no firm D call. Trimming left V 7 bases short and J 4 bases short, with 8 bases between. CDR3 length: 13 amino acids. Germline V CDR1 and CDR2: MGHDK, SYGVNS. As DNA, the CDR3 is TGTGCCAGCAAAACGGAGTATAATTCACCCCTCCACTTT. This codes for CASKTEYNSPLHF. The variable domain in full, with the rest retrieved from reference TRBV25-1 and TRBJ1-6, is EADIYQTPRYLVIGTGKKITLECSQTMGHDKMYWYQQDPGMELHLIHYSYGVNSTEKGDLSSESTVSRIRTEHFPLTLESARPSHTSQYLCASKTEYNSPLHFGNGTRLTVT.

This clone was detected a few times. The chain combines TRBV30 with TRBJ2-7, with 7 bases lining up with TRBD1. The CDR3 has 15 amino acids. J gave up 3 bases and V 1 base, and 9 bases lay outside the gene matches. The germline V gene encodes CDR1 GTSNPN and CDR2 SVGIG (reference sequence). The DNA of the CDR3 is TGTGCCTGGAGTGCCGACCCAGGGGGTCTCTACGAGCAGTACTTC. Translation gives CAWSADPGGLYEQYF.

The J gene is TRBJ1-6, the V gene TRBV27; the D is unclear. CDR1 MNHEY and CDR2 SMNVEV come from the germline V gene (reference sequence). The CDR3 consists of 11 residues. Trimming removed 7 bases from V and 15 bases from J, with 13 bases in between. The CDR3 sequence: CASKNGVLLHF. The CDR3, as DNA: TGTGCCAGCAAGAACGGGGTTCTCCTCCACTTT.

A few counts support this clone. DNA for the CDR3: TGTGCCAGCAGCGTAGTCGGGACTAGCGGTCCAAATGAGCAGTTCTTC. This translates into CASSVVGTSGPNEQFF. The J gene is TRBJ2-1, the V gene TRBV9; TRBD2 aligns across 11 bases. CDR3 length: 16 amino acids. Germline V lookup: CDR1 SGDLS, CDR2 YYNGEE. Trimming removed 0 bases from V and 7 bases from J; junction bases left unmatched: 6.

V and J are TRBV7-3 and TRBJ2-1; 11 bases map to TRBD2. Germline lookup yields CDR1 SGHTA and CDR2 FQGTGA. The CDR3 is made up of 16 amino acids. The J segment lost 6 bases and the V segment lost 4 bases, leaving 8 bases of the junction unmatched. The CDR3 here is CASSSRPGLAANEQFF. The CDR3 DNA follows: TGTGCCAGCAGCTCAAGGCCGGGACTAGCGGCCAATGAGCAGTTCTTC.

This rearrangement joins TRBV19 to TRBJ1-5; D unresolved. CDR3 length: 15 residues. Germline CDR1 is LNHDA and CDR2 is SQIVND (reference sequence). Trimming took 7 bases from V and 0 from J, leaving 13 bases between them. In DNA form, the CDR3 reads TGTGCCAGTACGCCTGGAATTTATAGCAATCAGCCCCAGCATTTT. This encodes CASTPGIYSNQPQHF.

The chain couples TRBV2 to TRBJ2-5; D uncertain. The CDR3 runs 11 residues. Per the germline V gene, CDR1 is SNHLY and CDR2 is FYNNEI. V was pared by 7 bases and J by 1 base, with 4 bases between. The CDR3 loop is CASTLQETQYF. DNA for the CDR3: TGTGCCAGCACCCTCCAAGAGACCCAGTACTTC. The variable domain in full, completed from reference TRBV2 and TRBJ2-5, reads EPEVTQTPSHQVTQMGQEVILRCVPISNHLYFYWYRQILGQKVEFLVSFYNNEISEKSEIFDDQFSVERPDGSNFTLKIRSTKLEDSAMYFCASTLQETQYFGPGTRLLVL.

V is TRBV5-1 and J is TRBJ1-6; D is undetermined. From germline, CDR1 is SGHRS and CDR2 YFSETQ. The germline V and J ends were trimmed by 0 bases and 7 bases, with 11 bases remaining between them. CDR3 length equals 15 residues. The CDR3 loop is CASSLELGRNSPLHF. The CDR3 DNA follows: TGCGCCAGCAGCTTGGAATTGGGGAGGAATTCACCCCTCCACTTT.

The J gene is TRBJ1-2, the V gene TRBV3-1 (or the pseudogene TRBV3-2); tentatively, D is TRBD1 (5 bases). V was clipped by 5 bases and J by 8 bases, with 18 bases between them. The CDR3 has 14 residues. Germline values: CDR1 LGHDT, CDR2 YNNKEL (reference sequence). As DNA, the CDR3 is TGTGCCAGCAGCAACCCGGGACCGACGAGAGGCTACACCTTC. Translating it yields CASSNPGPTRGYTF.

This clone was seen only a few times. At the DNA level, this CDR3 is encoded by other sequences in the same sample as well. The chain is built from TRBV5-6 and TRBJ1-1; D possibly corresponds to TRBD1 (6 bases). The CDR3 spans 13 residues. Germline V gene lookup returns CDR1 SGHDT and CDR2 YYEEEE. V lost 0 bases to trimming and J lost 5 bases, with 8 bases between them. The CDR3 reads CASSLVQGTEAFF. CDR3 nucleotides: TGTGCCAGCAGCTTGGTTCAGGGGACTGAAGCTTTCTTT.

The genes are TRBV10-3 and TRBJ2-5, with TRBD1 matching over 8 bases. The CDR3 is made up of 14 amino acids. Trimming at V came to 5 bases and at J to 2 bases, leaving 4 bases not matched to a gene. Germline V CDR1 and CDR2: ENHRY, SYGVKD. This CDR3 reads CAISPGQEQETQYF. CDR3 coding DNA: TGTGCCATCAGTCCGGGACAGGAGCAAGAGACCCAGTACTTC.

J is TRBJ1-5 and V is TRBV5-1; D remains ambiguous. Trimming took 0 bases from V and 0 from J, leaving 4 bases between them. The V gene's germline CDR1 is SGHRS and CDR2 YFSETQ. This CDR3 is 14 amino acids long. The CDR3 DNA follows: TGCGCCAGCAGCTTGGACGGTAGCAATCAGCCCCAGCATTTT. It specifies CASSLDGSNQPQHF. Supplemented by reference TRBV5-1 and TRBJ1-5, the full variable domain reads KAGVTQTPRYLIKTRGQQVTLSCSPISGHRSVSWYQQTPGQGLQFLFEYFSETQRNKGNFPGRFSGRQFSNSRSEMNVSTLELGDSALYLCASSLDGSNQPQHFGDGTRLSIL.

The chain recombines TRBV24-1 with TRBJ2-5; D gene ambiguous. Trimming removed 3 bases from V and 1 base from J, with 14 bases in between. Germline V gene sequence: CDR1 KGHDR, CDR2 SFDVKD. The CDR3 is 16 amino acids. CDR3 loop: CATSDARPGAQETQYF. The DNA for the CDR3 is TGTGCCACCAGTGATGCCCGCCCAGGCGCCCAAGAGACCCAGTACTTC.

The chain combines TRBV6-5 with TRBJ1-5; D is ambiguous. The CDR3 totals 14 residues. V was cut by 4 bases and J by 0 bases, with 7 bases left in between. Germline V gene data show CDR1 as MNHEY and CDR2 as SVGAGI. The CDR3 DNA reads as TGTGCCAGCAGTTCGGGGTTTAGCAATCAGCCCCAGCATTTT. This sequence encodes CASSSGFSNQPQHF.

This clone was counted a single time. Other DNA sequences within the sample encode an identical CDR3. The J gene is TRBJ1-2, the V gene TRBV6-5; no definite D call. The length of the CDR3 is 15 residues. Germline values: CDR1 MNHEY, CDR2 SVGAGI. V was shortened by 0 bases and J by 2 bases, with 10 bases between the two germline ends. The CDR3 sequence is CASSYSYGENYGYTF. The CDR3 DNA follows: TGTGCCAGCAGTTACTCTTATGGGGAAAACTATGGCTACACCTTC.

The genes are TRBV19 and TRBJ1-5, with D unclear. In germline, CDR1 is LNHDA, CDR2 SQIVND (reference sequence). The V end lost 9 bases, the J end lost 6 bases, and 15 bases lay between the germline ends. The CDR3 spans 13 residues. The CDR3 region is CASTEHPGQPQHF. DNA for the CDR3: TGTGCCAGCACGGAACACCCGGGTCAGCCCCAGCATTTT.